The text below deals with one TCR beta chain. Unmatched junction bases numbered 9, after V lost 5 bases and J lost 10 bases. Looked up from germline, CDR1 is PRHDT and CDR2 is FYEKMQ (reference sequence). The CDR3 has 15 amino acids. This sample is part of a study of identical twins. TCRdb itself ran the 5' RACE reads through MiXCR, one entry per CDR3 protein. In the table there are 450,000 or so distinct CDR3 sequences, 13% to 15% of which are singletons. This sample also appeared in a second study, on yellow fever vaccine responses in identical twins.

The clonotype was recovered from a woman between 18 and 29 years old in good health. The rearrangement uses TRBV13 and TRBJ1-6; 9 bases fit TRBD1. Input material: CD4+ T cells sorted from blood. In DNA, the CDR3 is TGTGCCAGCAGCGTTGGGGACAGGGCGGCATCACCCCTCCACTTT. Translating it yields CASSVGDRAASPLHF. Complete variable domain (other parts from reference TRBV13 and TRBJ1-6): AAGVIQSPRHLIKEKRETATLKCYPIPRHDTVYWYQQGPGQDPQFLISFYEKMQSDKGSIPDRFSAQQFSDYHSELNMSSLELGDSALYFCASSVGDRAASPLHFGNGTRLTVT.